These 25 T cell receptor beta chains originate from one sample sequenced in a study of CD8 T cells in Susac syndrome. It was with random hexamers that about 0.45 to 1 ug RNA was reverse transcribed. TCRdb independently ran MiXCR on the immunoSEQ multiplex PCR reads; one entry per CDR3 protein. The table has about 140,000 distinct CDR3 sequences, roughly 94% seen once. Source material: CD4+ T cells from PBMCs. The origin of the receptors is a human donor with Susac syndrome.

In nucleotides, the CDR3 is TGTGCCAGCAGACCCTCCGGGGTTACCTATGGCTACACCTTC. Translation: CASRPSGVTYGYTF. This chain uses TRBV7-9 with TRBJ1-2, with D uncertain. Trimming removed 6 bases from V and 4 bases from J, with 15 bases in between. Germline CDR1 is SEHNR and CDR2 is FQNEAQ (reference sequence). CDR3 size: 14 residues. The whole variable domain, filled in from reference TRBV7-9 and TRBJ1-2, reads DTGVSQNPRHKITKRGQNVTFRCDPISEHNRLYWYRQTLGQGPEFLTYFQNEAQLEKSRLLSDRFSAERPKGSFSTLEIQRTEQGDSAMYLCASRPSGVTYGYTFGSGTRLTVV.

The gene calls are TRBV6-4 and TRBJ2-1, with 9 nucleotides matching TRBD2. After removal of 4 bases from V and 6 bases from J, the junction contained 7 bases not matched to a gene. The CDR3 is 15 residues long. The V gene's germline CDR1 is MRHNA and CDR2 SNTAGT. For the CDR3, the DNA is TGTGCCAGCAGTGTCGCGGGAGGGCTACCCAATGAGCAGTTCTTC. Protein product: CASSVAGGLPNEQFF.

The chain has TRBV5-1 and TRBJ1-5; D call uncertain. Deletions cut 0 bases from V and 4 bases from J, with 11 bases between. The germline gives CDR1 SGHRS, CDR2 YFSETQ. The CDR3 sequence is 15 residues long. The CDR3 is CASSLGQNGNQPQHF. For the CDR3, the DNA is TGCGCCAGCAGCTTGGGGCAGAATGGTAATCAGCCCCAGCATTTT.

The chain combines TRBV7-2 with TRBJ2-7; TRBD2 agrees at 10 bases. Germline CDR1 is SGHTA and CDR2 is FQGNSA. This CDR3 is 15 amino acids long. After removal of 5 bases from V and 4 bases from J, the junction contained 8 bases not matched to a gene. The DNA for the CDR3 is TGTGCCAGCAGCCCTCCTCTAGCGGGAGTATACGAGCAGTACTTC. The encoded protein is CASSPPLAGVYEQYF.

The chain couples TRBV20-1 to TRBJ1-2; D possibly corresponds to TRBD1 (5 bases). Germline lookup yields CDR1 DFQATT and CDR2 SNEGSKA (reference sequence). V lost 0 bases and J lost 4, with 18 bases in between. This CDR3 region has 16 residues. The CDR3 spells CSARDRQRGPSYGYTF. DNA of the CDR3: TGCAGTGCTAGAGATCGCCAGAGGGGACCCTCCTATGGCTACACCTTC.

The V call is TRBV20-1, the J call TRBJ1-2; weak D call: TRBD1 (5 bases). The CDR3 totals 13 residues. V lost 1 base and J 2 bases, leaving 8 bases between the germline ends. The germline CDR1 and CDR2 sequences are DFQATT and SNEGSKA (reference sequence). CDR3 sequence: CSARVQGNYGYTF. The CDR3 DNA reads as TGCAGTGCTAGAGTCCAGGGAAACTATGGCTACACCTTC.

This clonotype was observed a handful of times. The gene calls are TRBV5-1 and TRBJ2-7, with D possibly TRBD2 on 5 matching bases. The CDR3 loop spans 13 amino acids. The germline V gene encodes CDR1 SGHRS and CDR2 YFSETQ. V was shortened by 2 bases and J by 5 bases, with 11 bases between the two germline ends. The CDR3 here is CASSFRGIDEQYF. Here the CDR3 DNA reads TGCGCCAGCAGCTTTCGAGGGATAGACGAGCAGTACTTC.

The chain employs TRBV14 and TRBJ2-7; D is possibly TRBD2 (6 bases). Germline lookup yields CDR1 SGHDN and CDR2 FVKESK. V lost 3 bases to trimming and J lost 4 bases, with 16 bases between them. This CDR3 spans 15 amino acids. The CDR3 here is CASSHGGFGYYEQYF. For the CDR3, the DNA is TGTGCCAGCAGCCACGGGGGTTTCGGGTATTACGAGCAGTACTTC.

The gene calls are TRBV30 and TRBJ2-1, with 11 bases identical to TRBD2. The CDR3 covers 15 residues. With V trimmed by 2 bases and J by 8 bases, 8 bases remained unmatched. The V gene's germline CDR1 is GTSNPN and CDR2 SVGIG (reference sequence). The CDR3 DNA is TGTGCCTGGAGTTTAGCGGGAGGGCCAGAGGATGAGCAGTTCTTC. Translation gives CAWSLAGGPEDEQFF. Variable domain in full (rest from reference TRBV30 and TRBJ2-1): SQTIHQWPATLVQPVGSPLSLECTVEGTSNPNLYWYRQAAGRGLQLLFYSVGIGQISSEVPQNLSASRPQDRQFILSSKKLLLSDSGFYLCAWSLAGGPEDEQFFGPGTRLTVL.

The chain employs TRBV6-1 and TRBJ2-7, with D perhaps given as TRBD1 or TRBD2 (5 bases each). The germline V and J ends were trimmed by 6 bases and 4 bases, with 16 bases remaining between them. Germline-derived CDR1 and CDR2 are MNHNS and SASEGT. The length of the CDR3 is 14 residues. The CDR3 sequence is CASRPGPGPYEQYF. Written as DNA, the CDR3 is TGTGCCAGCAGGCCGGGACCTGGGCCTTACGAGCAGTACTTC.

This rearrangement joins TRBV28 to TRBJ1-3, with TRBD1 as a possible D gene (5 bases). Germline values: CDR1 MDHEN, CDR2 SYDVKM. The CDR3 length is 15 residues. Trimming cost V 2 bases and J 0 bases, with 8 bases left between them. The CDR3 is CASSLGGTSGNTIYF. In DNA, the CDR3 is TGTGCCAGCAGTTTAGGAGGGACCTCTGGAAACACCATATATTTT.

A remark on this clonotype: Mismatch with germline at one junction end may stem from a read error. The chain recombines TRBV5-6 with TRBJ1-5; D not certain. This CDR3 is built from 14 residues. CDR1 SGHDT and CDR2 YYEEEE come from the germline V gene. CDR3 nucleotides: TGTGCCAGCAGTTTGGGTGGGAGCAATCAGCCCCAGCATTTT. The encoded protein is CASSLGGSNQPQHF.

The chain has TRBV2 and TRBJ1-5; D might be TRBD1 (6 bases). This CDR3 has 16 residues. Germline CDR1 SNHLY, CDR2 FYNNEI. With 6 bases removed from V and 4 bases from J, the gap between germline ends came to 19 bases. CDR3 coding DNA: TGTGCCAGCAGCCTTTCACAAGGACAGCAAAATCAGCCCCAGCATTTT. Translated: CASSLSQGQQNQPQHF.

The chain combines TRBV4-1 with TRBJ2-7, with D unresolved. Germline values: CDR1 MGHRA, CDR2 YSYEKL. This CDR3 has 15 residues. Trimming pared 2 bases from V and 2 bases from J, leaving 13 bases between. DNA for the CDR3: TGCGCCAGCAGCCAAAGGTTAACGGTGGCCTACGAGCAGTACTTC. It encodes CASSQRLTVAYEQYF.

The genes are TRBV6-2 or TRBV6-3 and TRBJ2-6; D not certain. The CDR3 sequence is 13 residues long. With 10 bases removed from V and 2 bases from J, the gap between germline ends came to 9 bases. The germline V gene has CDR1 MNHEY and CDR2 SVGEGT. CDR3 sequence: CAIRLAGANVLTF. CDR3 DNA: TGTGCCATCAGACTGGCTGGGGCCAACGTCCTGACTTTC.

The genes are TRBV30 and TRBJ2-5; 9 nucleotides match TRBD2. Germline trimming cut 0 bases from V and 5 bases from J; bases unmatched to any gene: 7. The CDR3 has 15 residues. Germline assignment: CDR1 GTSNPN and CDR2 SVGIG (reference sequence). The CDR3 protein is CAWSVGGRGGETQYF. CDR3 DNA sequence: TGTGCCTGGAGTGTTGGCGGGAGGGGTGGGGAGACCCAGTACTTC.

The CDR3 spells CASSANKGTENYGYTF. CDR3 coding DNA: TGTGCCAGCAGTGCAAATAAAGGGACCGAAAACTATGGCTACACCTTC. V gene TRBV27 combines with J gene TRBJ1-2; weak D call: TRBD1 (5 bases). From germline, CDR1 is MNHEY and CDR2 SMNVEV (reference sequence). The V and J ends lost 5 bases and 2 bases respectively, with 18 bases between them. The CDR3 consists of 16 residues.

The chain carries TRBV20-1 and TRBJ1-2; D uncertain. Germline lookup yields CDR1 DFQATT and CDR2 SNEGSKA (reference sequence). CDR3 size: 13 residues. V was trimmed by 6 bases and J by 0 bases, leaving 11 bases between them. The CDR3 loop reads CSALNPANYGYTF. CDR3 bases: TGCAGTGCGTTGAATCCTGCTAACTATGGCTACACCTTC.

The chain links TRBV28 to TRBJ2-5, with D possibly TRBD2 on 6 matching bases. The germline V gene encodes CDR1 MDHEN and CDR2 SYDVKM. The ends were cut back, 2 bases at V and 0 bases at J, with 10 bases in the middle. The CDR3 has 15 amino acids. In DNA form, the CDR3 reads TGTGCCAGCAGTTTAAGGGACTGGTACCAAGAGACCCAGTACTTC. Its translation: CASSLRDWYQETQYF.

CDR3 bases: TGTGCCACCAGCAGAGTTCGGGCGAGCTCTGGAAACACCATATATTTT. Translation gives CATSRVRASSGNTIYF. V usage is TRBV15 and J usage is TRBJ1-3; no clear D gene. The V and J ends lost 1 base and 0 bases respectively, with 10 bases between them. CDR1 and CDR2 (germline): LNHNV, YYDKDF (reference sequence). This CDR3 comprises 16 residues.

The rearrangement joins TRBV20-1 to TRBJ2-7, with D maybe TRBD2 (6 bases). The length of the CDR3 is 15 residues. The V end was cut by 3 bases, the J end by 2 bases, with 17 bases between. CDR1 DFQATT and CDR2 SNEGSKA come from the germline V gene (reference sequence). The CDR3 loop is CSASGGQADPYEQYF. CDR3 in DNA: TGCAGTGCTAGCGGAGGGCAGGCAGACCCCTACGAGCAGTACTTC.

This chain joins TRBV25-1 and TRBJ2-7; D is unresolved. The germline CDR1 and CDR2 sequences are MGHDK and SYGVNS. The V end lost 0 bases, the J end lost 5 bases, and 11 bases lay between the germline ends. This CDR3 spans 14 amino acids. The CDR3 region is CASSEYGPVDEQYF. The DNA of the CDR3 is TGTGCCAGCAGTGAATATGGTCCGGTCGACGAGCAGTACTTC.

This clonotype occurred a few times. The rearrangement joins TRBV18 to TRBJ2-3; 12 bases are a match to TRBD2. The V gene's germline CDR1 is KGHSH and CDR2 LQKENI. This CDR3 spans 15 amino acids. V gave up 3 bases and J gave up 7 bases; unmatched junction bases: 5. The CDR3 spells CASSPRLAGDHTQYF. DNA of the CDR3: TGTGCCAGCTCACCCCGACTAGCGGGAGATCATACGCAGTATTTT.

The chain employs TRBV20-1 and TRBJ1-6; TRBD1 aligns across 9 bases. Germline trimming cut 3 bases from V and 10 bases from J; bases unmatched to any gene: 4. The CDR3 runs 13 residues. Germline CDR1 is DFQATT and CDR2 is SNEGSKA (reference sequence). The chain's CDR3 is CSARTGGRSPLHF. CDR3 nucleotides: TGCAGTGCTAGGACAGGGGGGAGATCACCCCTCCACTTT.

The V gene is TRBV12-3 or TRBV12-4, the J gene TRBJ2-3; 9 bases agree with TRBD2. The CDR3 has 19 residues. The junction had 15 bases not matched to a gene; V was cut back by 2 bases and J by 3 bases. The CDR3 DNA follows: TGTGCCAGCAGTTTATCCCCCCCCTCTAGCGGGAAGGGGACAGATACGCAGTATTTT. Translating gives CASSLSPPSSGKGTDTQYF.